The rows below give T cell receptor beta chains drawn from one sample of a study of blood T cell repertoires in COVID-19. The table came from immunoSEQ multiplex PCR; TCRdb's copy has only in-frame clones and leaves some out. The top ten clones hold about 4% of a sample with under 250,000 clones, 84% of them seen once. Sequencing was carried out using peripheral blood. The receptor set was obtained from a man over 45 with acute or convalescent COVID-19. The CDR3 runs from the conserved cysteine through the conserved F or W. The D gene is left open where the match is weak. Expanded clones get a size class; other rows say once, few or many, or leave the size out.

TRBV19	TRBJ2-7	-	-	CASSIRSLQGTYEQYF	TGTGCCAGTAGTATCCGGTCTTTACAGGGTACATACGAGCAGTACTTC
TRBV7-9	TRBJ2-7	-	-	CASSDYRAYYEQYF	TGTGCCAGCAGCGATTACAGGGCCTACTACGAGCAGTACTTC
TRBV19	TRBJ1-1	-	-	CASSLFMNTEAFF	TGTGCCAGTAGCCTATTCATGAACACTGAAGCTTTCTTT
TRBV7-9	TRBJ1-2	-	-	CASSLGQGPNYGYTF	TGTGCCAGCAGCTTAGGGCAGGGGCCTAACTATGGCTACACCTTC
TRBV4-1	TRBJ2-7	-	TRBD1	CASSQSTGSYEQYF	TGCGCCAGCAGCCAATCGACAGGGTCCTACGAGCAGTACTTC
TRBV9	TRBJ1-3	-	-	CASSVDGENTIYF	TGTGCCAGCAGCGTAGACGGGGAAAACACCATATATTTT
TRBV14	TRBJ1-6	-	TRBD1	CASSQGTANSPLHF	TGTGCCAGCAGCCAGGGGACAGCTAATTCACCCCTCCACTTT
TRBV19	TRBJ2-7	-	TRBD1	CASSIVGQAYEQYF	TGTGCCAGTAGTATAGTAGGACAGGCCTACGAGCAGTACTTC
TRBV19	TRBJ2-7	once	TRBD1	CASSWGRGNIYEQYF	TGTGCCAGTAGCTGGGGCAGGGGGAATATCTACGAGCAGTACTTC
TRBV18	TRBJ1-1	-	TRBD1	CASSWGQENTEAFF	TGTGCCAGCTCATGGGGACAGGAGAACACTGAAGCTTTCTTT
TRBV28	TRBJ1-4	-	-	CASSFRGREKLFF	TGTGCCAGCAGTTTCCGGGGAAGAGAAAAACTGTTTTTT
TRBV28	TRBJ1-1	-	TRBD1	CASSRRDRQNTEAFF	TGTGCCAGCAGTAGAAGGGACAGGCAAAACACTGAAGCTTTCTTT
TRBV10-3	TRBJ2-7	-	-	CAISAGSNAYEQYF	TGTGCCATCAGTGCAGGGTCCAATGCCTACGAGCAGTACTTC
TRBV6-5	TRBJ1-1	-	-	CASRQAGRTEAFF	TGTGCCAGCAGACAAGCGGGAAGAACTGAAGCTTTCTTT
TRBV27	TRBJ1-1	-	-	CASSLTRGTEAFF	TGTGCCAGCAGTCTAACACGGGGGACTGAAGCTTTCTTT
TRBV18	TRBJ2-5	once	TRBD1	CASSLIRDRGEETQYF	TGTGCCAGCTCACTTATCCGGGACAGGGGTGAAGAGACCCAGTACTTC
TRBV10-3	TRBJ2-5	once	TRBD2	CAISESGTSGSRLYQETQYF	TGTGCCATCAGTGAGTCGGGTACTAGCGGGAGCCGCTTGTACCAAGAGACCCAGTACTTC
TRBV27	TRBJ2-6	-	TRBD2	CASRGGSGANVLTF	TGTGCCAGCAGGGGAGGGTCTGGGGCCAACGTCCTGACTTTC
TRBV5-4	TRBJ2-5	-	-	CASSLGGWGVGQETQYF	TGTGCCAGCAGCTTGGGAGGTTGGGGGGTTGGGCAAGAGACCCAGTACTTC
TRBV19	TRBJ2-7	-	TRBD1	CASSRQGKAYEQYF	TGTGCCAGTAGCAGACAGGGGAAAGCCTACGAGCAGTACTTC
TRBV2	TRBJ1-5	once	-	CASTPREGDQPQHF	TGTGCCAGCACTCCGAGGGAGGGTGATCAGCCCCAGCATTTT
TRBV5-1	TRBJ2-7	-	-	CASSLETTRISYEQYF	TGCGCCAGCAGCTTGGAGACGACAAGGATCTCCTACGAGCAGTACTTC